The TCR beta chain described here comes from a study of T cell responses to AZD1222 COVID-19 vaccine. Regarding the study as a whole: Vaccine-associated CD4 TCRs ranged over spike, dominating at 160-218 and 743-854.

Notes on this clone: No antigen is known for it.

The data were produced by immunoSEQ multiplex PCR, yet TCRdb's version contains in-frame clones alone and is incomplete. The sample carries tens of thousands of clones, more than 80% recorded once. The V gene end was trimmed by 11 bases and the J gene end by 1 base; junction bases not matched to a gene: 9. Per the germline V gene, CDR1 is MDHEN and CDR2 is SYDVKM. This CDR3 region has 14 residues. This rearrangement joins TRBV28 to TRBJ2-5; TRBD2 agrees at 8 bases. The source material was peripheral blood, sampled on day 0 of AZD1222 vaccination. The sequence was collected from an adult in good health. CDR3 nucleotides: TGTGCCCACAGCAGCGGGGGAGGCCAAGAGACCCAGTACTTC. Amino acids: CAHSSGGGQETQYF. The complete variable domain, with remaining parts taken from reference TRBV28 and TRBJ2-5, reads DVKVTQSSRYLVKRTGEKVFLECVQDMDHENMFWYRQDPGLGLRLIYFSYDVKMKEKGDIPEGYSVSREKKERFSLILESASTNQTSMYLCAHSSGGGQETQYFGPGTRLLVL.